This T cell receptor beta chain was documented in a study of T cell repertoires in cytomegalovirus infection. Study summary: Signatures in public TCR beta sequences pointed to both CMV infection and matching HLA type. Points from the study as a whole: Cumulative frequency of public TCR beta families picked out carriers of CMV plus the relevant HLA. In two of eight donors, the top clonotype was HLA-C-restricted CMV-specific.

There are 13 residues in the CDR3. In germline, CDR1 is MGHRA, CDR2 YSYEKL. This clonotype has a handful of counts. The antigen is unknown. The germline gene is not matched at one end of the junction; a read error may be the cause. TCRdb ran MiXCR on the reads and lists one entry per CDR3 protein. The table has some 700,000 distinct CDR3 sequences, around 31% seen once. This rearrangement joins TRBV4-1 to TRBJ2-7; unclear D gene. The sequences come from cultured PBMCs, collected from culture after CMV antigen stimulation. The TCR comes from a human donor in good health (CMV status not recorded). Some clones in this sample may be carry-over from other donors' samples. The CDR3 sequence is CASSQEWMGEQYF. CDR3 nucleotide sequence: TGTGCCAGCAGCCAAGAATGGATGGGCGAGCAGTACTTC.